This T cell receptor (beta chain) is from a study of CD8 T cells in Susac syndrome. V was clipped by 5 bases and J by 7 bases, with 15 bases between them. Germline-derived CDR1 and CDR2 are SQVTM and ANQGSEA. The CDR3 length is 13 residues. The RNA input was about 0.5 to 1 ug, and it was reverse transcribed with random hexamers. The method of amplification for TCR beta CDR3 was immunoSEQ multiplex PCR, covering 54 Vbeta and 13 Jbeta. MiXCR, run by TCRdb on the immunoSEQ multiplex PCR reads, gives a single entry per CDR3 protein. The sample contains just over 300,000 distinct CDR3 sequences, around 92% of which appear only once. Sequencing of TCR beta, carried out with a high-throughput approach, was applied to CD8+ and CD4+ T cells from the blood. The multiple sclerosis control cohort comprised treatment-naive individuals presenting with stable or active relapsing-remitting disease. The TEMRA cells underwent FACS enrichment, while the CD8+ and CD4+ T cells underwent negative isolation.

Sequencing used CD4+ T cells from PBMCs. V and J are TRBV29-1 and TRBJ1-5; D is possibly TRBD1 (5 bases). The TCR comes from a human donor with multiple sclerosis. The CDR3 here is CSVSREIGQPQHF. The CDR3 DNA reads as TGCAGCGTTAGCAGGGAAATAGGACAGCCCCAGCATTTT.